The 19 T cell receptor beta chains below all came from one sample that was sequenced in a study of neurological immune-mediated disorders. TCRdb processed the 5' RACE reads anew with MiXCR; each CDR3 protein has one entry. This table holds about 48,000 distinct CDR3 sequences, about a quarter found once. The sequenced sample was PBMCs. Receptor source: a woman in her seventies in good health.

V gene TRBV7-8 combines with J gene TRBJ2-5; 7 nucleotides line up with TRBD1. CDR3 size: 16 residues. The germline CDR1 and CDR2 sequences are SGHVS and FQNEAQ. With V trimmed by 5 bases and J by 7 bases, 16 bases remained unmatched. The CDR3 DNA follows: TGTGCCAGCAGCACAACGGGACAGACGACGAACCCGACCCAGTACTTC. It specifies CASSTTGQTTNPTQYF.

This clonotype appeared many times. CDR3: CSAGGREGKYEQYF. In DNA, the CDR3 is TGCAGTGCTGGGGGGAGGGAGGGCAAGTACGAGCAGTACTTC. V is TRBV20-1 and J is TRBJ2-7; 7 positions match TRBD2. V lost 5 bases, J lost 4 bases, and 11 bases stayed unmatched. The CDR3 contains 14 residues. Germline CDR1 and CDR2: DFQATT and SNEGSKA (reference sequence).

This clonotype was recorded many times. The genes are TRBV6-5 and TRBJ2-7; D possibly uses TRBD1 or TRBD2 (5 bases each). The CDR3 totals 13 residues. V was shortened by 4 bases and J by 7 bases, with 14 bases between the two germline ends. Germline CDR1 and CDR2: MNHEY and SVGAGI. In nucleotides, the CDR3 is TGTGCCAGCAGTTGGTCCATCTGGGGGGAGCAGTACTTC. Residues: CASSWSIWGEQYF.

The CDR3 is CASTKGGDTEAFF. The CDR3 nucleotides read TGTGCCAGCACCAAAGGTGGGGACACTGAAGCTTTCTTT. The chain has TRBV11-3 and TRBJ1-1; no definite D call. The V end was cut by 7 bases, the J end by 3 bases, with 12 bases between. The CDR3 extends over 13 amino acids. The V gene's germline CDR1 is SGHNT and CDR2 YENEEA.

This chain joins TRBV5-1 and TRBJ1-1, with D perhaps matching TRBD1 (5 bases). With 1 base removed from V and 7 bases from J, the gap between germline ends came to 8 bases. Germline lookup yields CDR1 SGHRS and CDR2 YFSETQ. The CDR3 runs to 12 residues. The CDR3 DNA follows: TGCGCCAGCAGCTTGAGAAGGGGTGAAGCTTTCTTT. This codes for CASSLRRGEAFF. Full variable domain (rest looked up from reference TRBV5-1 and TRBJ1-1): KAGVTQTPRYLIKTRGQQVTLSCSPISGHRSVSWYQQTPGQGLQFLFEYFSETQRNKGNFPGRFSGRQFSNSRSEMNVSTLELGDSALYLCASSLRRGEAFFGQGTRLTVV.

In this sample, this clonotype turned up many times. The chain uses TRBV7-9 and TRBJ2-6; D gene unclear. Per germline, CDR1 SEHNR and CDR2 FQNEAQ (reference sequence). Trimming cost V 3 bases and J 0 bases, with 6 bases left between them. The CDR3 is 15 amino acids. The DNA of the CDR3 is TGTGCCAGCAGCTTTAGCCTCTCTGGGGCCAACGTCCTGACTTTC. It encodes CASSFSLSGANVLTF. The whole variable domain, filled in from reference TRBV7-9 and TRBJ2-6, reads DTGVSQNPRHKITKRGQNVTFRCDPISEHNRLYWYRQTLGQGPEFLTYFQNEAQLEKSRLLSDRFSAERPKGSFSTLEIQRTEQGDSAMYLCASSFSLSGANVLTFGAGSRLTVL.

This clonotype was observed once. The chain couples TRBV4-3 to TRBJ2-1; 8 bases line up with TRBD2. The junction had 4 bases not matched to a gene; V was cut back by 0 bases and J by 6 bases. Germline CDR1 LGHNA, CDR2 YSLEER. The CDR3 is 15 residues long. The CDR3 nucleotides read TGCGCCAGCAGCCAAGATGGACTAGCCATCAATGAGCAGTTCTTC. Its translation: CASSQDGLAINEQFF.

The sample holds many counts of this clonotype. The chain recombines TRBV5-1 with TRBJ2-5; D ambiguous. The germline gives CDR1 SGHRS, CDR2 YFSETQ. V dropped 1 base and J dropped 1 base, with 5 bases sitting between them. The CDR3 is made up of 13 amino acids. Here the CDR3 reads CASSLNIQETQYF. CDR3 sequence (DNA): TGCGCCAGCAGCTTGAACATCCAAGAGACCCAGTACTTC.

This clonotype was counted many times. V gene TRBV10-3 combines with J gene TRBJ2-7, with 8 bases lining up with TRBD2. V lost 6 bases, J lost 0 bases, and 4 bases stayed unmatched. The germline gives CDR1 ENHRY, CDR2 SYGVKD. The CDR3 has 14 amino acids. The DNA of the CDR3 is TGTGCCATCAGATCAGGGACTAGCTCCTACGAGCAGTACTTC. Its translation is CAIRSGTSSYEQYF.

This clonotype showed up many times. The CDR3 region has the DNA TGTGCCAGCAGCCTAATGCGGAGCCTGTACTTC. It yields the protein CASSLMRSLYF. The chain links TRBV7-2 to TRBJ2-7; D not certain. The germline V and J ends were trimmed by 5 bases and 12 bases, with 14 bases remaining between them. Germline V gene data show CDR1 as SGHTA and CDR2 as FQGNSA. CDR3 length equals 11 residues.

This clonotype was counted ten times or more. V is TRBV12-3 or TRBV12-4 and J is TRBJ2-3; D unresolved. This CDR3 has 13 amino acids. V was pared by 4 bases and J by 0 bases, with 5 bases between. The CDR3 sequence: CASSSSSTDTQYF. CDR3 nucleotide sequence: TGTGCCAGCAGTTCGAGTAGCACAGATACGCAGTATTTT.

This clonotype is termed large (0.1 to 1%). The J gene is TRBJ1-1, the V gene TRBV6-5, with a possible D match to TRBD1 (6 bases). CDR1 and CDR2 (germline): MNHEY, SVGAGI. The CDR3 loop spans 14 amino acids. The germline V and J ends were trimmed by 7 bases and 1 base, with 13 bases remaining between them. DNA for the CDR3: TGTGCCAGCAAAGCAGGGGAGGCGAACACTGAAGCTTTCTTT. As protein: CASKAGEANTEAFF.

The chain links TRBV20-1 to TRBJ2-6, with D uncertain. The CDR3 is 13 residues long. CDR1 is DFQATT, CDR2 SNEGSKA, per germline (reference sequence). V was trimmed by 0 bases and J by 8 bases, leaving 8 bases between them. The CDR3 protein is CSARDATTNVLTF. In nucleotides, the CDR3 is TGCAGTGCTAGAGATGCGACAACCAACGTCCTGACTTTC.

The genes are TRBV20-1 and TRBJ1-2, with D tentatively TRBD1 (5 bases). CDR3 length: 13 amino acids. Germline values: CDR1 DFQATT, CDR2 SNEGSKA (reference sequence). The germline V and J ends were trimmed by 3 bases and 8 bases, with 16 bases remaining between them. The CDR3 DNA reads TGCAGTGCTAGCCCCGACCGGGGGGAAGGCTACACCTTC. This gives the protein CSASPDRGEGYTF.

This chain uses TRBV11-2 with TRBJ2-2; the match to TRBD1 covers 9 bases. CDR1 is SGHAT and CDR2 is FQNNGV in the germline V gene. J gave up 5 bases and V 5 bases, and 9 bases lay outside the gene matches. The CDR3 totals 16 residues. The CDR3 region has the DNA TGTGCCAGCAGCCCCGAACAGGGGGCGCTAACCGGGGAGCTGTTTTTT. It is translated as CASSPEQGALTGELFF.

This clonotype was seen ten or more times. This rearrangement joins TRBV4-2 to TRBJ1-5; D is possibly TRBD1 (5 bases). CDR1 and CDR2 from the germline V gene are LGHNA and YNFKEQ. V was clipped by 1 base and J by 11 bases, with 21 bases between them. The CDR3 consists of 16 residues. The CDR3 region is CASSQGDGTSLRAQHF. The CDR3 nucleotides are TGTGCCAGCAGCCAAGGAGATGGGACTTCCCTCCGGGCCCAGCATTTT.

The gene calls are TRBV5-1 and TRBJ1-2, with 8 nucleotides matching TRBD1. The J segment lost 6 bases and the V segment lost 5 bases, leaving 9 bases of the junction unmatched. Germline values: CDR1 SGHRS, CDR2 YFSETQ. The CDR3 length is 14 residues. The CDR3 here is CASSSTQGANGYTF. In DNA, the CDR3 is TGCGCCAGCAGTTCAACCCAGGGGGCCAATGGCTACACCTTC.

This chain joins TRBV5-1 and TRBJ2-5; TRBD2 agrees at 13 bases. V trimming: 3 bases; J trimming: 3 bases; junction bases outside the gene matches: 17. The CDR3 runs to 20 residues. CDR1 SGHRS and CDR2 YFSETQ come from the germline V gene. The CDR3 sequence is CASSSLGLAGETAPEETQYF. The DNA of the CDR3 is TGCGCCAGCAGCTCCCTAGGACTAGCGGGGGAGACTGCGCCCGAAGAGACCCAGTACTTC. The complete variable domain, with remaining parts taken from reference TRBV5-1 and TRBJ2-5, reads KAGVTQTPRYLIKTRGQQVTLSCSPISGHRSVSWYQQTPGQGLQFLFEYFSETQRNKGNFPGRFSGRQFSNSRSEMNVSTLELGDSALYLCASSSLGLAGETAPEETQYFGPGTRLLVL.

This chain connects TRBV4-3 to TRBJ2-5, with 10 bases identical to TRBD2. Germline CDR1 reads LGHNA; CDR2 reads YSLEER. The CDR3 spans 17 residues. J was trimmed by 5 bases and V by 0 bases; bases with no gene match: 9. The CDR3 spells CASSQEVGLAARETQYF. The DNA of the CDR3 is TGCGCCAGCAGCCAAGAAGTAGGACTAGCGGCGAGGGAGACCCAGTACTTC.